This entry features one TCR beta chain sequence. The antigen remains unidentified. The sample belongs to a study of Ad26.COV2.S vaccination and SARS-CoV-2 variants. Study as a whole: Enrolled in COV1001, the donor was in the Ad26.COV2.S trial arm, which received the vaccine. By the intramuscular route, Ad26.COV2.S was given once, or twice 56 days apart.

Points from the study as a whole: Estimates derived from TCR breadth and depth analyses may have underestimated total T cell responses. With respect to non-spike TCR breadth, vaccine and placebo recipients were similar.

Deletions cut 4 bases from V and 3 bases from J, with 11 bases between. Germline CDR1 reads SGHRS; CDR2 reads YFSETQ. The CDR3 runs 14 residues. Repertoires were generated with immunoSEQ multiplex PCR, while TCRdb's copy carries only in-frame clones and drops some. The sample comprises fewer than 400,000 clones, 86% of which are singletons, and approximately 2% rests with the top ten. Sample treatment: roughly 18 received Ad26.COV2.S at low or high dose, single or two shots; about five received placebo; per-sample allocation not given. On day 63 after the first injection, vaccine and placebo recipients gave samples.

Sequences were derived from peripheral blood, sampled in a trial of Ad26.COV2.S vaccine versus placebo. V is TRBV5-1 and J is TRBJ2-1; D not resolved. This clonotype was sampled from a person aged 18 to 65 who received the Ad26.COV2.S COVID-19 vaccine or a placebo. CDR3 in DNA: TGCGCCAGCAGCCCCCTTGGGATCTACAATGAGCAGTTCTTC. It translates to CASSPLGIYNEQFF. The complete variable domain, with remaining parts taken from reference TRBV5-1 and TRBJ2-1, reads KAGVTQTPRYLIKTRGQQVTLSCSPISGHRSVSWYQQTPGQGLQFLFEYFSETQRNKGNFPGRFSGRQFSNSRSEMNVSTLELGDSALYLCASSPLGIYNEQFFGPGTRLTVL.